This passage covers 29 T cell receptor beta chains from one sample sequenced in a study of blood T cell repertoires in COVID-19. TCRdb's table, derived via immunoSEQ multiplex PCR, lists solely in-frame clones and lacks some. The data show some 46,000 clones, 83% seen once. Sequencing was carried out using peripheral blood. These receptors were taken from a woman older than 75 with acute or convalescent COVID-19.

CDR3 protein: CATSRRGGAAEEKLFF. In DNA form, the CDR3 reads TGTGCCACCAGCAGAAGGGGGGGCGCAGCCGAAGAAAAACTGTTTTTT. This chain connects TRBV15 to TRBJ1-4; perhaps TRBD1 as D (6 bases). Germline loops: CDR1 LNHNV, CDR2 YYDKDF (reference sequence). This CDR3 has 16 amino acids. Between the trimmed V and J ends, which lost 2 bases and 8 bases, there was a span of 18 bases.

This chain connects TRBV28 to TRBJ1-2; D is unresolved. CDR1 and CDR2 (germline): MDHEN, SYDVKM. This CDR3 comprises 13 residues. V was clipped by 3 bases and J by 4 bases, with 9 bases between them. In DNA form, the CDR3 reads TGTGCCAGCAGTTTTGAGAGATTCTATGGCTACACCTTC. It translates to CASSFERFYGYTF.

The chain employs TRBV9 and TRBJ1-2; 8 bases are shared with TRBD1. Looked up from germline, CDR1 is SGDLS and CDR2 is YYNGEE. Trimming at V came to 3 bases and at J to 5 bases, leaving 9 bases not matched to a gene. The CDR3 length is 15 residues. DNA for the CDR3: TGTGCCAGCAGCGGGGGACAGGAAAGACCTTATGGCTACACCTTC. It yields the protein CASSGGQERPYGYTF.

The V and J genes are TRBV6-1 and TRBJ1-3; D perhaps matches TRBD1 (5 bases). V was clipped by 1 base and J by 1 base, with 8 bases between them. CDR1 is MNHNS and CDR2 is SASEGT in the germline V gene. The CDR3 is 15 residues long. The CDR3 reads CASSEGGRSGNTIYF. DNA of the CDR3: TGTGCCAGCAGTGAAGGGGGGAGGTCTGGAAACACCATATATTTT.

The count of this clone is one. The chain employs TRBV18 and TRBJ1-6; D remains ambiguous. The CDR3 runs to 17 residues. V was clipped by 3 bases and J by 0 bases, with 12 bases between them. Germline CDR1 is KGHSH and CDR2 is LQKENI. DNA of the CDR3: TGTGCCAGCTCACCCCCGACTTCGAGCTCCTATAATTCACCCCTCCACTTT. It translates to CASSPPTSSSYNSPLHF.

The CDR3 nucleotides are TGCGCCAGCAGCTTGGGGGCCAACAATGAGCAGTTCTTC. Residues: CASSLGANNEQFF. This chain links TRBV5-1 with TRBJ2-1; D remains ambiguous. The CDR3 covers 13 residues. Germline-derived CDR1 and CDR2 are SGHRS and YFSETQ. V was clipped by 0 bases and J by 5 bases, with 6 bases between them.

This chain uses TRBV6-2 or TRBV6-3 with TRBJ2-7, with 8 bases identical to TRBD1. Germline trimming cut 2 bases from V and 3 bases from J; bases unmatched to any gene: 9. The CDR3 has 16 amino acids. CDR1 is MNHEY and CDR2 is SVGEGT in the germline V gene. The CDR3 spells CASSYLLDRVGYEQYF. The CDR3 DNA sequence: TGTGCCAGCAGTTACCTATTGGACAGGGTTGGCTACGAGCAGTACTTC.

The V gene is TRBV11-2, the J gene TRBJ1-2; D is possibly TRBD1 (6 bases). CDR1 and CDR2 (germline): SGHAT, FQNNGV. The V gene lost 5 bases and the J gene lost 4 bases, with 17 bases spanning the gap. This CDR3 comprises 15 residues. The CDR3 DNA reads TGTGCCAGCAGCCCCCAGAGCCAGGGGAGCTATGGCTACACCTTC. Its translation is CASSPQSQGSYGYTF.

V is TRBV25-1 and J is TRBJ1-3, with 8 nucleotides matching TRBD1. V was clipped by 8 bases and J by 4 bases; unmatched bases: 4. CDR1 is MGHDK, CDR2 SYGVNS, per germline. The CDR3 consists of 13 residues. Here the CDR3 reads CASRTGTGNTIYF. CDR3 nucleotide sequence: TGTGCCAGCCGGACAGGGACAGGAAACACCATATATTTT.

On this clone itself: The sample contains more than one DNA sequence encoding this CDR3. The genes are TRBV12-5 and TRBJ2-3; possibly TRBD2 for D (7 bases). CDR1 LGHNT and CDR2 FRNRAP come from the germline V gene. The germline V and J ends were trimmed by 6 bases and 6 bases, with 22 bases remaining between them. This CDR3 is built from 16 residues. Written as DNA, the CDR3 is TGTGCTAGTGGGGGGGGGCGCGGGGCCCGATCGGATACGCAGTATTTT. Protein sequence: CASGGGRGARSDTQYF.

CDR3 DNA sequence: TGTGCCAGCAGTGACTCGAGACTAGCCGCCTACAATGAGCAGTTCTTC. This encodes CASSDSRLAAYNEQFF. The genes are TRBV6-4 and TRBJ2-1; 7 nucleotides align to TRBD2. The V gene end was trimmed by 0 bases and the J gene end by 2 bases; junction bases not matched to a gene: 4. Germline-derived CDR1 and CDR2 are MRHNA and SNTAGT. The CDR3 spans 16 residues.

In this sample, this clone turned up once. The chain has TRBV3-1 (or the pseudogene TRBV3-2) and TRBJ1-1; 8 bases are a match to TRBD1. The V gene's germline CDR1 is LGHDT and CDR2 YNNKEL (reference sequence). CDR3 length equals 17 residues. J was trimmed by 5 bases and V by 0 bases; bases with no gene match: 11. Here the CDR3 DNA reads TGTGCCAGCAGCCAAGATGCAGGGGGCGCAAGCAGGACTGAAGCTTTCTTT. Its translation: CASSQDAGGASRTEAFF.

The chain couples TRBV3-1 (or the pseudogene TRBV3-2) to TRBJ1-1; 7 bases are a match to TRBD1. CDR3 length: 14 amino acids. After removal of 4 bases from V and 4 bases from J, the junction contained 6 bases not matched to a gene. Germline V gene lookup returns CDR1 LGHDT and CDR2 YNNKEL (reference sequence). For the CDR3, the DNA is TGTGCCAGCAGCCGCACGCAGGGGGTCACTGAAGCTTTCTTT. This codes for CASSRTQGVTEAFF.

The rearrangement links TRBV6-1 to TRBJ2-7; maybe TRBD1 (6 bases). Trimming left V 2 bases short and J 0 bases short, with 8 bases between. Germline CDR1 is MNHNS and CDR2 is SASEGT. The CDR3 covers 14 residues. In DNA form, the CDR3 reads TGTGCCAGCAGTGAACAGGGGTCCTCCTACGAGCAGTACTTC. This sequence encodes CASSEQGSSYEQYF.

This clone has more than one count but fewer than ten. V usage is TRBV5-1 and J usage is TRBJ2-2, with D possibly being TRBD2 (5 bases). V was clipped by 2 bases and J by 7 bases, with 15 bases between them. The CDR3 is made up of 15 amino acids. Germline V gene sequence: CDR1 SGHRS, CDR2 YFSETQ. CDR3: CASSFALADIGELFF. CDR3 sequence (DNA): TGCGCCAGCAGCTTCGCCCTAGCTGACATCGGGGAGCTGTTTTTT. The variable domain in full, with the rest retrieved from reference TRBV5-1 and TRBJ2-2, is KAGVTQTPRYLIKTRGQQVTLSCSPISGHRSVSWYQQTPGQGLQFLFEYFSETQRNKGNFPGRFSGRQFSNSRSEMNVSTLELGDSALYLCASSFALADIGELFFGEGSRLTVL.

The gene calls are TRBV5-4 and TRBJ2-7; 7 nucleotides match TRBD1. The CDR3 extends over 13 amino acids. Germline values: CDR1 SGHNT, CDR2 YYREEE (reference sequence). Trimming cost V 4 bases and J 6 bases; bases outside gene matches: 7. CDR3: CASSVTGQSEQYF. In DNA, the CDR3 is TGTGCCAGCAGCGTGACAGGGCAGAGCGAGCAGTACTTC.

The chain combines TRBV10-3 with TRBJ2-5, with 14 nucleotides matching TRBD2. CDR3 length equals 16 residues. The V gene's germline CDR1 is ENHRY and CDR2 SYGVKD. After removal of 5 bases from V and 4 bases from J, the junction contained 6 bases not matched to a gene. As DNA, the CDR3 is TGTGCCATCAGTCCGACTAGCGGGGGGGCGACAGAGACCCAGTACTTC. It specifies CAISPTSGGATETQYF.

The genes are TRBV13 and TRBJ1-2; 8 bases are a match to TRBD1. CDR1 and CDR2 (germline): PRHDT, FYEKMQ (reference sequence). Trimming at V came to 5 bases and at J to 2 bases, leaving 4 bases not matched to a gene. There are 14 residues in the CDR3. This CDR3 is CASSPRTGNYGYTF. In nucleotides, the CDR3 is TGTGCCAGCAGCCCCCGGACAGGGAACTATGGCTACACCTTC.

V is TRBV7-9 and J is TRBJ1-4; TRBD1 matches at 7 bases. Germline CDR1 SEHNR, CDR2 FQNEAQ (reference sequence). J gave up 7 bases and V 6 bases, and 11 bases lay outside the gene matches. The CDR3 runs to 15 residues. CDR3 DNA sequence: TGTGCCAGCAGAGCCGCAGGGGGATTCGGTGAAAAACTGTTTTTT. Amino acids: CASRAAGGFGEKLFF.

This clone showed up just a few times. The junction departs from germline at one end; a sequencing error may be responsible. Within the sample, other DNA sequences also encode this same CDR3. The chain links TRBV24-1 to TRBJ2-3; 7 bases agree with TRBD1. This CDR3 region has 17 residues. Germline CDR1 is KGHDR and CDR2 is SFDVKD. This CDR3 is CPTSHPKRDRVTDTQYF. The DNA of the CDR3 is TGTCCCACCAGTCATCCCAAACGCGACAGGGTCACAGATACGCAGTATTTT.

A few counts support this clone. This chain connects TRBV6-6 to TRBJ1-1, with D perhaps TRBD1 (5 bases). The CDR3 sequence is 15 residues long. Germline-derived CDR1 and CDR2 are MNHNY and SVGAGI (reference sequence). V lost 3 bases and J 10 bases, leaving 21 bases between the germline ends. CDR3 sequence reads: CASSYSGVPSRRAFF. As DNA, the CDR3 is TGTGCCAGCAGTTATTCGGGGGTCCCGAGCCGGAGAGCTTTCTTT.

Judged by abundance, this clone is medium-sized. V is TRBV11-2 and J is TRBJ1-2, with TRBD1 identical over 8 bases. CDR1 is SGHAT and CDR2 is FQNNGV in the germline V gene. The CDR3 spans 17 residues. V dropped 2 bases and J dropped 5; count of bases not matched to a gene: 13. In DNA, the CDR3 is TGTGCCAGCAGCTTACGCAGGGGGCGCAATGACCAATATGGCTACACCTTC. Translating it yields CASSLRRGRNDQYGYTF.

DNA of the CDR3: TGCGCCAGCAGCTGGAGCGGGGGGCCCCCAGATACGCAGTATTTT. This encodes CASSWSGGPPDTQYF. The chain combines TRBV5-1 with TRBJ2-3, with 9 bases identical to TRBD2. The germline V gene has CDR1 SGHRS and CDR2 YFSETQ. The junction had 6 bases not matched to a gene; V was cut back by 3 bases and J by 4 bases. The CDR3 is 15 amino acids.

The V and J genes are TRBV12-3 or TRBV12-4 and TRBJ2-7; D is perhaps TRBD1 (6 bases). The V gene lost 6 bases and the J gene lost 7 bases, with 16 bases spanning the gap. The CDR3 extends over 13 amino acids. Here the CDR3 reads CASRGTSWGEQYF. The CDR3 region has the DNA TGTGCCAGCAGAGGGACAAGTTGGGGGGAGCAGTACTTC.

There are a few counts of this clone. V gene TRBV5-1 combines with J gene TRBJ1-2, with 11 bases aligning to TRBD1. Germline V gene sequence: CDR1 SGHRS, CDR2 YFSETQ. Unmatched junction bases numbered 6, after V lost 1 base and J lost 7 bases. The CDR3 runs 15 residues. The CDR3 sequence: CASSLRTGGEGGYTF. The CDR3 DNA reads TGCGCCAGCAGCTTGAGGACAGGGGGCGAAGGTGGCTACACCTTC.

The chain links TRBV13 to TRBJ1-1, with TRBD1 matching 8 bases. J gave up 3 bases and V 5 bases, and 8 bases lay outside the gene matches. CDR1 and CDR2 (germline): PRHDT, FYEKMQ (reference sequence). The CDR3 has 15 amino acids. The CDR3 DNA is TGTGCCAGCAGCCCATACAGGGGGTTGGACACTGAAGCTTTCTTT. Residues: CASSPYRGLDTEAFF.

The CDR3 DNA reads TGCGCCAGCAGTTTTAGCGGAGATAGCAATCAGCCCCAGCATTTT. Translated: CASSFSGDSNQPQHF. The gene calls are TRBV5-1 and TRBJ1-5; D is ambiguous. Per the germline V gene, CDR1 is SGHRS and CDR2 is YFSETQ. The V gene lost 5 bases and the J gene lost 0 bases, with 12 bases spanning the gap. CDR3 length: 15 amino acids.

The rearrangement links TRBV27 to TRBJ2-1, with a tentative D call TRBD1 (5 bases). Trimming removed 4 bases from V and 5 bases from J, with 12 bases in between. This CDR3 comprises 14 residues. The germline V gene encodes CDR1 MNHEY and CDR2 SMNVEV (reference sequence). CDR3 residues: CASSSPDRHNEQFF. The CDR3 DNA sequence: TGTGCCAGCAGTTCCCCCGACAGACACAATGAGCAGTTCTTC.

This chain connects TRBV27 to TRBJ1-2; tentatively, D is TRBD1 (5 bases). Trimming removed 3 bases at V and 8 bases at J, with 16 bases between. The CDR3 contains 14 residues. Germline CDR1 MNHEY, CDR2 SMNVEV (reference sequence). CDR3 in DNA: TGTGCCAGCAGTTTGGGTCTACTTCAGGGCGGCTACACCTTC. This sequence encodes CASSLGLLQGGYTF.